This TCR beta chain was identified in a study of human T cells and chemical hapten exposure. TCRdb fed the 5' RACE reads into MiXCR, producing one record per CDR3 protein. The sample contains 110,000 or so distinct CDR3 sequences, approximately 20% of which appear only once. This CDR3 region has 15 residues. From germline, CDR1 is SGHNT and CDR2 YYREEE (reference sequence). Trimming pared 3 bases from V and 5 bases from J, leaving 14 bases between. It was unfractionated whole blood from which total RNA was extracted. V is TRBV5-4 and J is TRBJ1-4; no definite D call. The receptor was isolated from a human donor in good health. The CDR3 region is CASSSGMKRNEKLFF. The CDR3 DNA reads TGTGCCAGCAGCTCCGGGATGAAGCGAAATGAAAAACTGTTTTTT. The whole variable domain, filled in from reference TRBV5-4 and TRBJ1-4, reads ETGVTQSPTHLIKTRGQQVTLRCSSQSGHNTVSWYQQALGQGPQFIFQYYREEENGRGNFPPRFSGLQFPNYSSELNVNALELDDSALYLCASSSGMKRNEKLFFGSGTQLSVL.